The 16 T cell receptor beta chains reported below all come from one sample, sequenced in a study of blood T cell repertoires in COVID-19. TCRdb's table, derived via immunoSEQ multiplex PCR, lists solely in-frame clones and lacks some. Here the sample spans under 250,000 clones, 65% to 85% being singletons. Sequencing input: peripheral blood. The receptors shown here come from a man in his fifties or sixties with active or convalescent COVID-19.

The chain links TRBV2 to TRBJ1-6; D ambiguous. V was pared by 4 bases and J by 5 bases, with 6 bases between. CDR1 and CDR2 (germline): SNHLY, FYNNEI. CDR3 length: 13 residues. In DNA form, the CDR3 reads TGTGCCAGCAGTGTGGCCGATAATTCACCCCTCCACTTT. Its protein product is CASSVADNSPLHF.

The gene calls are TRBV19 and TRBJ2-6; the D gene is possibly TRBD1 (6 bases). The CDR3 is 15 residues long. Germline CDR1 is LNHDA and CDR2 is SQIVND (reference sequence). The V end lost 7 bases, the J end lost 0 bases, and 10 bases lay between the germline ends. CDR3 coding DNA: TGTGCCAGTACGAAAGGGGGCTCTGGGGCCAACGTCCTGACTTTC. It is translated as CASTKGGSGANVLTF.

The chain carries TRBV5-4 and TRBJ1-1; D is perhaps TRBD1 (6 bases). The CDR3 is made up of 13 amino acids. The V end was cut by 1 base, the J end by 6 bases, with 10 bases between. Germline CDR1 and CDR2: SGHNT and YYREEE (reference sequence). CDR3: CASSLSGVPEAFF. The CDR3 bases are TGTGCCAGCAGCTTGTCAGGGGTGCCTGAAGCTTTCTTT.

The CDR3 protein is CASSKGTDAYNTEAFF. The CDR3 DNA follows: TGTGCCAGCAGCAAGGGGACAGACGCGTACAACACTGAAGCTTTCTTT. The chain uses TRBV7-8 and TRBJ1-1; 7 nucleotides line up with TRBD1. Germline loops: CDR1 SGHVS, CDR2 FQNEAQ. The V and J ends lost 5 bases and 2 bases, in that order; junction bases with no gene match: 11. This CDR3 comprises 16 residues. The full variable domain, in which reference TRBV7-8 and TRBJ1-1 provide the parts outside the CDR3, is GAGVSQSPRYKVAKRGQDVALRCDPISGHVSLFWYQQALGQGPEFLTYFQNEAQLDKSGLPSDRFFAERPEGSVSTLKIQRTQQEDSAVYLCASSKGTDAYNTEAFFGQGTRLTVV.

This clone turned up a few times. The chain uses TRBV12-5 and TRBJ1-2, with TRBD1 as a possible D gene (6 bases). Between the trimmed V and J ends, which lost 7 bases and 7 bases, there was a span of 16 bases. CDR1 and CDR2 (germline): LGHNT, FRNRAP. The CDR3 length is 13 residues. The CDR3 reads CASALGQSTGYTF. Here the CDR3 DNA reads TGTGCTAGTGCCCTCGGACAGTCTACTGGCTACACCTTC.

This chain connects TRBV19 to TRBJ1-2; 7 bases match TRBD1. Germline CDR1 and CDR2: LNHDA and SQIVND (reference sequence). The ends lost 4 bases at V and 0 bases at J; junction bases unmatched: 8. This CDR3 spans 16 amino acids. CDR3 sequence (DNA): TGTGCCAGTAGTAACCGGGACAGCATTCCTAACTATGGCTACACCTTC. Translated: CASSNRDSIPNYGYTF. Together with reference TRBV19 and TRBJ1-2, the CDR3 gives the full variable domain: DGGITQSPKYLFRKEGQNVTLSCEQNLNHDAMYWYRQDPGQGLRLIYYSQIVNDFQKGDIAEGYSVSREKKESFPLTVTSAQKNPTAFYLCASSNRDSIPNYGYTFGSGTRLTVV.

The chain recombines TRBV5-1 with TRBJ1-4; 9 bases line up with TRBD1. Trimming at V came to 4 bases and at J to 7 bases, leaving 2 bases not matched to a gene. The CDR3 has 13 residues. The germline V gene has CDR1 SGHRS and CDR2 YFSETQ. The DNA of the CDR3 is TGCGCCAGCAGCATGGACAGGGGTGAAAAACTGTTTTTT. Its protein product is CASSMDRGEKLFF.

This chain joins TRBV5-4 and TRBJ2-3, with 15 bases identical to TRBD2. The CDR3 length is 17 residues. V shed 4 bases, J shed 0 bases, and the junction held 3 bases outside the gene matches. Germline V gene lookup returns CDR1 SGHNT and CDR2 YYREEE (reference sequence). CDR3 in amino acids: CASSQGTSGGSTDTQYF. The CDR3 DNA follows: TGTGCCAGCAGCCAAGGGACTAGCGGGGGGAGCACAGATACGCAGTATTTT.

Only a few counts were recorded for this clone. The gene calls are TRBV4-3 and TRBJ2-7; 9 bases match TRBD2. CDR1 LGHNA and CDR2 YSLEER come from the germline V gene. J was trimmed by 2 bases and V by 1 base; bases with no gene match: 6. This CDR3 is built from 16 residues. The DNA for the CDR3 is TGCGCCAGCAGCCAAGGGGTAGCGGGGGCCACCTACGAGCAGTACTTC. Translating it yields CASSQGVAGATYEQYF.

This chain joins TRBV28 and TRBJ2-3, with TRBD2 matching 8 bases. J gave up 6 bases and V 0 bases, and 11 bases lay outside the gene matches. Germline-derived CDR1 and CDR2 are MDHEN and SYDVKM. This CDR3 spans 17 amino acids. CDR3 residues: CASSLWLASGSGDTQYF. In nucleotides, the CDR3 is TGTGCCAGCAGTTTATGGCTGGCGAGCGGGAGCGGCGATACGCAGTATTTT.

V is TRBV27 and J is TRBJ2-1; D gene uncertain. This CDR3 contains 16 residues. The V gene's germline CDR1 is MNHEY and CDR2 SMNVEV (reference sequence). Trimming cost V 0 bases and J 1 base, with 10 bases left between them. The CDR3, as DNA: TGTGCCAGCAGTTTATCCCCCCCCAGATCCTACAATGAGCAGTTCTTC. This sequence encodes CASSLSPPRSYNEQFF.

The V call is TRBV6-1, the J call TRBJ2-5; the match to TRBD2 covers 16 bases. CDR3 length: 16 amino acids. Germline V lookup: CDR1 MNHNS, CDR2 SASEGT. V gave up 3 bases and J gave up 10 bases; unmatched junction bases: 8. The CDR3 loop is CASSEVAGLAGGSQYF. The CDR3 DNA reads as TGTGCCAGCAGTGAGGTGGCGGGACTAGCGGGAGGGAGCCAGTACTTC.

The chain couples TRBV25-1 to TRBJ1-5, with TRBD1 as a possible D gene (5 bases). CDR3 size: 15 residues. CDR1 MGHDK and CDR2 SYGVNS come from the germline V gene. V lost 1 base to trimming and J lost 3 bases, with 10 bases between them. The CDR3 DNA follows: TGTGCCAGCAGTGAATCCCGACAGCTCAATCAGCCCCAGCATTTT. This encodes CASSESRQLNQPQHF.

Here the CDR3 reads CASSATTSVPTDTQYF. For the CDR3, the DNA is TGTGCCAGCAGCGCCACGACTAGCGTCCCCACAGATACGCAGTATTTT. The chain employs TRBV9 and TRBJ2-3; TRBD2 matches at 8 bases. The length of the CDR3 is 16 residues. With 3 bases clipped from V and 2 bases from J, the junction kept 8 bases outside the gene matches. The germline V gene encodes CDR1 SGDLS and CDR2 YYNGEE. The complete variable domain, with remaining parts taken from reference TRBV9 and TRBJ2-3, reads DSGVTQTPKHLITATGQRVTLRCSPRSGDLSVYWYQQSLDQGLQFLIQYYNGEERAKGNILERFSAQQFPDLHSELNLSSLELGDSALYFCASSATTSVPTDTQYFGPGTRLTVL.

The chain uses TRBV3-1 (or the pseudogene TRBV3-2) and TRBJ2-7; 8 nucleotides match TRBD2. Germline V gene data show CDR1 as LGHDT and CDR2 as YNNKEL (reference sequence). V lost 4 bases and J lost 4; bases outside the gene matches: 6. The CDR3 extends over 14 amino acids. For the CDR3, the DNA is TGTGCCAGCAGCCGGAGCGGGAGCGAATACGAGCAGTACTTC. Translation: CASSRSGSEYEQYF.

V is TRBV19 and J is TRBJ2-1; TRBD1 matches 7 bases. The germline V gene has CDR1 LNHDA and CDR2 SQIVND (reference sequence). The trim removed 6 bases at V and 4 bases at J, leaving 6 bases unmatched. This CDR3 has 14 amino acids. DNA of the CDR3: TGTGCCAGTAGCCCCCGGGACAGTTACAATGAGCAGTTCTTC. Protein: CASSPRDSYNEQFF.